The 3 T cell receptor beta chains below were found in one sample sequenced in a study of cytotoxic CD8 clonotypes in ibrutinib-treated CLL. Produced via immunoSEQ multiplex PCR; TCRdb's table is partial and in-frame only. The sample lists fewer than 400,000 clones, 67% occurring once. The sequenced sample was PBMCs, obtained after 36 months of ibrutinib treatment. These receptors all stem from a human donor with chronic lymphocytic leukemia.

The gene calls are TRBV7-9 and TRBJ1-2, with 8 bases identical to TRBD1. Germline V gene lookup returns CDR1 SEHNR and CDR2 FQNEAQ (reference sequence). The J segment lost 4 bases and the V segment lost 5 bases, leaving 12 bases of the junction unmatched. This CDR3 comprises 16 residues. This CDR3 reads CASSPAPRRGPYGYTF. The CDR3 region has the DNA TGTGCCAGCAGCCCCGCCCCCCGCAGGGGGCCCTATGGCTACACCTTC.

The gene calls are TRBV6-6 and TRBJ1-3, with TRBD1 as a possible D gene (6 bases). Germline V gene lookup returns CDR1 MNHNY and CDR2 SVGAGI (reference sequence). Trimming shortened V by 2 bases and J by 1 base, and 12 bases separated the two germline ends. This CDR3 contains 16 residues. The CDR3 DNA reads TGTGCCAGCAGTTACAACCTCAGGGGATCTGGAAACACCATATATTTT. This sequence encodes CASSYNLRGSGNTIYF.

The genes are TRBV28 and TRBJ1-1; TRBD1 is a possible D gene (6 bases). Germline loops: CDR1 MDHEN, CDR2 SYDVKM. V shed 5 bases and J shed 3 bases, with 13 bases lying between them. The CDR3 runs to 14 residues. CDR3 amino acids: CASSPQGRDTEAFF. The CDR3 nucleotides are TGTGCCAGCAGTCCACAGGGTAGGGACACTGAAGCTTTCTTT.